The next 30 T cell receptor beta chains were all read from a single sample in a study of CD8+ T cells in alopecia areata. cDNA prepared by RNA extraction and subsequent reverse transcription served as the template for sequencing. The repertoire was sequenced with immunoSEQ multiplex PCR; TCRdb's copy has only in-frame clones and lacks some. This table holds some 190,000 clones, 40% to 65% found once. Treatment noted: oral pan-JAK inhibitor, 5-10 mg twice daily. Here the sequenced sample was CD8+ T cells sorted from blood, taken at week 52, from a patient treated with tofacitinib. All receptors come from a human donor with alopecia areata.

The table lists this clone with a few counts. This sequence joins TRBV5-6 and TRBJ2-1; no clear D gene. The germline V gene has CDR1 SGHDT and CDR2 YYEEEE. The CDR3 spans 14 residues. Trimming took off 4 bases at V and 5 bases at J, with 13 bases between the two ends. CDR3 residues: CASSQEWGDNEQFF. The CDR3 region has the DNA TGTGCCAGCAGCCAGGAATGGGGTGACAATGAGCAGTTCTTC.

This chain connects TRBV29-1 to TRBJ1-1; D may be TRBD1 (5 bases). The CDR3 is 14 residues long. Germline-derived CDR1 and CDR2 are SQVTM and ANQGSEA. V gave up 5 bases and J gave up 0 bases, with 13 bases separating them. The CDR3 protein is CSVSPAGVNTEAFF. Written as DNA, the CDR3 is TGCAGCGTTTCTCCCGCGGGGGTGAACACTGAAGCTTTCTTT.

This clone was seen ten or more times. V usage is TRBV14 and J usage is TRBJ2-3, with D uncertain. The ends were cut back, 1 base at V and 5 bases at J, with 10 bases in the middle. In germline, CDR1 is SGHDN, CDR2 FVKESK. The CDR3 is 14 residues long. The CDR3 protein is CASSQADRLDTQYF. For the CDR3, the DNA is TGTGCCAGCAGCCAAGCGGATCGCTTAGATACGCAGTATTTT.

This chain links TRBV11-2 with TRBJ2-2; either TRBD1 or TRBD2 may supply D (7 bases each). Germline V gives CDR1 SGHAT, CDR2 FQNNGV. This CDR3 contains 17 residues. V was shortened by 1 base and J by 1 base, with 13 bases between the two germline ends. The CDR3 DNA sequence: TGTGCCAGCAGCTTAGCCCAGGGGGGGCAGAACACCGGGGAGCTGTTTTTT. It translates to CASSLAQGGQNTGELFF.

V and J are TRBV30 and TRBJ2-7; D remains unclear. This CDR3 comprises 12 residues. CDR1 is GTSNPN and CDR2 is SVGIG in the germline V gene (reference sequence). Between the trimmed V and J ends, which lost 3 bases and 0 bases, there was a span of 6 bases. In nucleotides, the CDR3 is TGTGCCTGGAGACAAAGCTCCTACGAGCAGTACTTC. It yields the protein CAWRQSSYEQYF.

This sequence joins TRBV4-2 and TRBJ2-7; no reliable D call. The germline V and J ends were trimmed by 0 bases and 3 bases, with 3 bases remaining between them. This CDR3 spans 12 amino acids. Germline V gene lookup returns CDR1 LGHNA and CDR2 YNFKEQ. DNA for the CDR3: TGTGCCAGCAGCCAAGACAGCTACGAGCAGTACTTC. Amino acid sequence: CASSQDSYEQYF.

This rearrangement joins TRBV5-6 to TRBJ2-7; 10 bases agree with TRBD2. The CDR3 sequence is 15 residues long. CDR1 is SGHDT and CDR2 is YYEEEE in the germline V gene. The J segment lost 3 bases and the V segment lost 2 bases, leaving 5 bases of the junction unmatched. Written as DNA, the CDR3 is TGTGCCAGCAGCTTTAGCGGGGGGACCCTCTACGAGCAGTACTTC. This translates into CASSFSGGTLYEQYF.

The V gene is TRBV4-3, the J gene TRBJ1-4; D unclear. Germline values: CDR1 LGHNA, CDR2 YSLEER. This CDR3 is built from 15 residues. V was clipped by 0 bases and J by 8 bases, with 13 bases between them. Here the CDR3 reads CASSQDESALEKLFF. The CDR3 DNA sequence: TGCGCCAGCAGCCAAGACGAGTCAGCTCTGGAAAAACTGTTTTTT.

This clone was seen more than once but under ten times. V and J are TRBV4-2 and TRBJ1-5; D gene unclear. The V and J ends lost 0 bases and 5 bases respectively, with 11 bases between them. Germline CDR1 and CDR2: LGHNA and YNFKEQ. The CDR3 spans 15 residues. CDR3 loop: CASSQDSAGYQPQHF. The CDR3 bases are TGTGCCAGCAGCCAAGATTCGGCCGGGTATCAGCCCCAGCATTTT.

This clone was seen once. Other nucleotide sequences in the sample specify the same CDR3. The V gene is TRBV30, the J gene TRBJ2-7, with D unclear. The CDR3 covers 12 residues. Per germline, CDR1 GTSNPN and CDR2 SVGIG (reference sequence). V was pared by 0 bases and J by 4 bases, with 7 bases between. The CDR3 sequence: CAWSVRGYEQYF. CDR3 sequence (DNA): TGTGCCTGGAGTGTACGAGGATACGAGCAGTACTTC. The full variable domain, in which reference TRBV30 and TRBJ2-7 provide the parts outside the CDR3, is SQTIHQWPATLVQPVGSPLSLECTVEGTSNPNLYWYRQAAGRGLQLLFYSVGIGQISSEVPQNLSASRPQDRQFILSSKKLLLSDSGFYLCAWSVRGYEQYFGPGTRLTVT.

This sequence joins TRBV14 and TRBJ2-5, with D unresolved. Germline loops: CDR1 SGHDN, CDR2 FVKESK. Between the trimmed V and J ends, which lost 0 bases and 5 bases, there was a span of 13 bases. The CDR3 is 15 residues long. The CDR3 spells CASSQDELHTETQYF. CDR3 DNA sequence: TGTGCCAGCAGCCAAGATGAGCTCCACACGGAGACCCAGTACTTC.

V gene TRBV5-1 combines with J gene TRBJ2-7; D gene ambiguous. Germline values: CDR1 SGHRS, CDR2 YFSETQ. The CDR3 sequence is 15 residues long. Deletions cut 1 base from V and 4 bases from J, with 15 bases between. For the CDR3, the DNA is TGCGCCAGCAGCTTGCTAGGGCAGACCCCTTACGAGCAGTACTTC. It specifies CASSLLGQTPYEQYF.

This clone turned up a few times. This chain joins TRBV7-9 and TRBJ1-1; the D gene is possibly TRBD1 (5 bases). V lost 10 bases to trimming and J lost 0 bases, with 18 bases between them. Per germline, CDR1 SEHNR and CDR2 FQNEAQ (reference sequence). CDR3 length: 15 residues. CDR3 residues: CAIRDLQNMNTEAFF. CDR3 in DNA: TGTGCCATCCGGGACCTTCAGAATATGAACACTGAAGCTTTCTTT.

V is TRBV29-1 and J is TRBJ1-5; D perhaps matches TRBD1 (6 bases). The CDR3 totals 14 residues. Trimming left V 6 bases short and J 0 bases short, with 12 bases between. The germline CDR1 and CDR2 sequences are SQVTM and ANQGSEA. The CDR3 loop reads CSVQTGGSNQPQHF. The CDR3 region has the DNA TGCAGCGTCCAGACAGGAGGTAGCAATCAGCCCCAGCATTTT.

The CDR3 DNA reads TGTGCCAGTAGTATTCTCGGGGCTAATTCACCCCTCCACTTT. It codes for CASSILGANSPLHF. The chain joins TRBV19 to TRBJ1-6; maybe TRBD1 (5 bases). CDR1 is LNHDA and CDR2 is SQIVND in the germline V gene (reference sequence). This CDR3 has 14 amino acids. V was pared by 3 bases and J by 6 bases, with 9 bases between.

V gene TRBV4-1 combines with J gene TRBJ1-2; D gene unclear. Deletions cut 0 bases from V and 5 bases from J, with 7 bases between. CDR1 is MGHRA and CDR2 is YSYEKL in the germline V gene. There are 13 residues in the CDR3. In DNA, the CDR3 is TGCGCCAGCAGCCAAGAGCGCCAATATGGCTACACCTTC. Amino acids: CASSQERQYGYTF.

The chain combines TRBV5-6 with TRBJ2-7; 7 nucleotides match TRBD2. V shed 3 bases, J shed 5 bases, and the junction held 8 bases outside the gene matches. Germline loops: CDR1 SGHDT, CDR2 YYEEEE. This CDR3 spans 14 amino acids. The CDR3 region has the DNA TGTGCCAGCAGCTGGAGCGGGGCTATTCACGAGCAGTACTTC. Protein: CASSWSGAIHEQYF.

The chain is built from TRBV27 and TRBJ1-5; TRBD1 might be the D (5 bases). The CDR3 covers 15 residues. Germline CDR1 is MNHEY and CDR2 is SMNVEV (reference sequence). V lost 5 bases, J lost 0 bases, and 11 bases lay in between. This CDR3 reads CASSLGTASNQPQHF. The CDR3 nucleotides read TGTGCCAGCAGTCTCGGGACCGCTAGCAATCAGCCCCAGCATTTT.

Concerning this clone: Within the sample, other DNA sequences also encode this same CDR3. The rearrangement joins TRBV29-1 to TRBJ1-1; the D is unclear. Germline V CDR1 and CDR2: SQVTM, ANQGSEA. V lost 3 bases and J 1 base, leaving 6 bases between the germline ends. The CDR3 is 12 amino acids. The CDR3 spells CSVEEGNTEAFF. The CDR3 DNA reads TGCAGCGTTGAGGAAGGGAACACTGAAGCTTTCTTT.

The chain carries TRBV5-6 and TRBJ2-7; the D gene is possibly TRBD1 (7 bases). The CDR3 covers 15 residues. Trimming removed 2 bases from V and 3 bases from J, with 15 bases in between. Per the germline V gene, CDR1 is SGHDT and CDR2 is YYEEEE. The CDR3 DNA reads TGTGCCAGCAGCTTCGTGGAGGGGGCGTTCTACGAGCAGTACTTC. It codes for CASSFVEGAFYEQYF.

The chain recombines TRBV4-1 with TRBJ2-7, with D possibly being TRBD1 (5 bases). The CDR3 has 14 amino acids. The ends were cut back, 2 bases at V and 4 bases at J, with 12 bases in the middle. Looked up from germline, CDR1 is MGHRA and CDR2 is YSYEKL. CDR3 bases: TGCGCCAGCAGCCAAATCGGACAAGTATACGAGCAGTACTTC. This codes for CASSQIGQVYEQYF.

This clone has a handful of counts. The chain recombines TRBV2 with TRBJ1-1; D not certain. The CDR3 extends over 11 amino acids. Germline loops: CDR1 SNHLY, CDR2 FYNNEI. The V gene lost 8 bases and the J gene lost 3 bases, with 7 bases spanning the gap. The CDR3 nucleotides are TGTGCCAGCGGGGAGTACACTGAAGCTTTCTTT. This translates into CASGEYTEAFF. Filled out from reference TRBV2 and TRBJ1-1, the complete variable domain reads EPEVTQTPSHQVTQMGQEVILRCVPISNHLYFYWYRQILGQKVEFLVSFYNNEISEKSEIFDDQFSVERPDGSNFTLKIRSTKLEDSAMYFCASGEYTEAFFGQGTRLTVV.

Only a few counts were recorded for this clone. This chain joins TRBV4-3 and TRBJ2-1; 10 bases are shared with TRBD1. J was trimmed by 2 bases and V by 7 bases; bases with no gene match: 8. CDR1 LGHNA and CDR2 YSLEER come from the germline V gene. The CDR3 consists of 16 residues. The CDR3 region has the DNA TGCGCCAGCACCCCGGGACAGGGGAAACCCTACAATGAGCAGTTCTTC. Translating it yields CASTPGQGKPYNEQFF.

The chain combines TRBV7-3 with TRBJ2-1; 12 bases match TRBD2. The CDR3 spans 17 residues. The V gene end was trimmed by 5 bases and the J gene end by 0 bases; junction bases not matched to a gene: 5. Germline CDR1 reads SGHTA; CDR2 reads FQGTGA. CDR3 loop: CASSRGLAGTSYNEQFF. In nucleotides, the CDR3 is TGTGCCAGCAGCCGTGGACTAGCGGGAACCTCCTACAATGAGCAGTTCTTC.

The CDR3 region has the DNA TGTGCCAGCAGCCAAGACAGGGCGCAGCCCCAGCATTTT. It specifies CASSQDRAQPQHF. This chain joins TRBV4-2 and TRBJ1-5; possibly TRBD1 for D (5 bases). CDR1 is LGHNA and CDR2 is YNFKEQ in the germline V gene. The CDR3 contains 13 residues. The V gene lost 0 bases and the J gene lost 7 bases, with 7 bases spanning the gap.

The chain employs TRBV2 and TRBJ1-5; weak D call: TRBD1 (6 bases). The V end was cut by 6 bases, the J end by 1 base, with 7 bases between. The germline CDR1 and CDR2 sequences are SNHLY and FYNNEI. The CDR3 sequence is 13 residues long. The chain's CDR3 is CASRGQSNQPQHF. As DNA, the CDR3 is TGTGCCAGCAGAGGACAGAGCAATCAGCCCCAGCATTTT.

The CDR3 sequence is CASGKNGARTEAFF. As DNA, the CDR3 is TGTGCCAGCGGAAAGAACGGGGCGAGGACTGAAGCTTTCTTT. V gene TRBV27 combines with J gene TRBJ1-1; TRBD1 might be the D (5 bases). Deletions cut 8 bases from V and 5 bases from J, with 18 bases between. Germline CDR1 reads MNHEY; CDR2 reads SMNVEV (reference sequence). The CDR3 runs to 14 residues.

The genes are TRBV6-1 and TRBJ2-2; a weak D match, TRBD1 (5 bases). The CDR3 has 12 residues. V lost 3 bases, J lost 12 bases, and 11 bases lay in between. Germline V gene sequence: CDR1 MNHNS, CDR2 SASEGT. In DNA, the CDR3 is TGTGCCAGCAGTGACAGGGTAACGCAGCTGTTTTTT. Residues: CASSDRVTQLFF.

CDR3 sequence: CASSYRDRGEAFF. CDR3 nucleotide sequence: TGCGCCAGCAGCTACCGGGACAGGGGTGAAGCTTTCTTT. The chain carries TRBV5-1 and TRBJ1-1, with TRBD1 matching 10 bases. Germline loops: CDR1 SGHRS, CDR2 YFSETQ. The length of the CDR3 is 13 residues. The V segment lost 3 bases and the J segment 7 bases; nucleotides outside the gene matches: 3.

V usage is TRBV6-5 and J usage is TRBJ2-3; 9 nucleotides align to TRBD2. Trimming cost V 4 bases and J 2 bases; bases outside gene matches: 4. The V gene's germline CDR1 is MNHEY and CDR2 SVGAGI. The CDR3 loop spans 15 amino acids. Here the CDR3 reads CASSSTSGYTDTQYF. The DNA for the CDR3 is TGTGCCAGCAGTTCTACTAGCGGGTACACAGATACGCAGTATTTT.